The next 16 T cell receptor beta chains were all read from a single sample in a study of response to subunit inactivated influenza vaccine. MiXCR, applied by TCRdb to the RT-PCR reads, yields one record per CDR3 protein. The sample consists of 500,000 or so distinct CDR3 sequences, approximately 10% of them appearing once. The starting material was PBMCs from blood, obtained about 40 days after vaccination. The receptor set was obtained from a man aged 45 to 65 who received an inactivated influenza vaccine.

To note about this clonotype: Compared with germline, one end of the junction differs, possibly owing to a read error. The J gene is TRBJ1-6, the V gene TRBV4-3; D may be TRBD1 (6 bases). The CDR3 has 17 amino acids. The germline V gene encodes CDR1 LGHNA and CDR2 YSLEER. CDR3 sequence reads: CASSQDGTRSCNSPLHF. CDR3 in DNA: TGCGCCAGCAGCCAAGATGGGACACGCTCCTGTAATTCACCCCTCCACTTT.

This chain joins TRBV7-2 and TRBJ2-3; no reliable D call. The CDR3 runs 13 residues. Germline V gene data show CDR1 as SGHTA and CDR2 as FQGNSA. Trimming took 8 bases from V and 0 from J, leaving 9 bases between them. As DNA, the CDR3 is TGTGCCAGCCGGATGGGAAGCACAGATACGCAGTATTTT. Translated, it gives CASRMGSTDTQYF.

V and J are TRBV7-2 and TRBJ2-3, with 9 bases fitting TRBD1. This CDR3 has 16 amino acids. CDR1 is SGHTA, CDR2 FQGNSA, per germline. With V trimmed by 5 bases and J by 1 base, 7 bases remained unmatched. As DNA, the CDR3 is TGTGCCAGCAGCATTACAGGGGGCCGCGGCACAGATACGCAGTATTTT. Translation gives CASSITGGRGTDTQYF.

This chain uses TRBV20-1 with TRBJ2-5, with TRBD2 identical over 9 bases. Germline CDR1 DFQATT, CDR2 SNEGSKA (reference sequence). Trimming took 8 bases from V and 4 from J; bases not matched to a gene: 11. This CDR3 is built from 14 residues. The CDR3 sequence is CSPQGAGGGETQYF. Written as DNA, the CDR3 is TGCAGTCCTCAAGGAGCGGGGGGCGGAGAGACCCAGTACTTC.

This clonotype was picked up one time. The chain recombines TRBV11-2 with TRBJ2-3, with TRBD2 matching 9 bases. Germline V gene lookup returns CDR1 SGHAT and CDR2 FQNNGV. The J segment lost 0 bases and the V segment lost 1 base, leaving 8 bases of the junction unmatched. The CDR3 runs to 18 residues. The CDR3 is CASSLGLAEPSSTDTQYF. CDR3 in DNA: TGTGCCAGCAGCTTAGGACTAGCGGAGCCTTCTAGCACAGATACGCAGTATTTT.

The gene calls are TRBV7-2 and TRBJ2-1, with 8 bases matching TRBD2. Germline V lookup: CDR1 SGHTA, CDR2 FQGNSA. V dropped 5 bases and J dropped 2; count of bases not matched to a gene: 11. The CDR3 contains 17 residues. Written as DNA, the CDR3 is TGTGCCAGCAGCAAAACAGCGGGGGTAGTTACCTACAATGAGCAGTTCTTC. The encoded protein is CASSKTAGVVTYNEQFF.

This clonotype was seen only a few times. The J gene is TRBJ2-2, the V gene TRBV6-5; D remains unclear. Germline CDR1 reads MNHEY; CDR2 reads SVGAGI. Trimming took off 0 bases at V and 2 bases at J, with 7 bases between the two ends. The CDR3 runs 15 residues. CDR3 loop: CASSYSPTNTGELFF. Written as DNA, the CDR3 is TGTGCCAGCAGTTACTCACCTACAAACACCGGGGAGCTGTTTTTT.

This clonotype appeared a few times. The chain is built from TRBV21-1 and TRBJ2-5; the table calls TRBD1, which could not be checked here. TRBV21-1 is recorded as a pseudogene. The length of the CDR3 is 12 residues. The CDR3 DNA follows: TGTGCCAGGGGACAGGGGGAAGAGACCCAGTACTTC. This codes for CARGQGEETQYF.

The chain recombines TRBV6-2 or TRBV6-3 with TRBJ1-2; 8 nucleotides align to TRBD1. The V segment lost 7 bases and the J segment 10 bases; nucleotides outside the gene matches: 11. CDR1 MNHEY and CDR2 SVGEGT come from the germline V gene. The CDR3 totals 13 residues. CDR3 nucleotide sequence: TGTGCCAGCAACCAGGACAGGGTGAATGTCTACACCTTC. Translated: CASNQDRVNVYTF.

Here the CDR3 DNA reads TGTGCCTGGAGTGTACTACGGGGTAGCGGGAGAACCTACAATGAGCAGTTCTTC. Residues: CAWSVLRGSGRTYNEQFF. The V and J genes are TRBV30 and TRBJ2-1; 9 positions match TRBD2. The CDR3 is 18 amino acids. V shed 0 bases, J shed 2 bases, and the junction held 11 bases outside the gene matches. Looked up from germline, CDR1 is GTSNPN and CDR2 is SVGIG (reference sequence). The full variable domain, in which reference TRBV30 and TRBJ2-1 provide the parts outside the CDR3, is SQTIHQWPATLVQPVGSPLSLECTVEGTSNPNLYWYRQAAGRGLQLLFYSVGIGQISSEVPQNLSASRPQDRQFILSSKKLLLSDSGFYLCAWSVLRGSGRTYNEQFFGPGTRLTVL.

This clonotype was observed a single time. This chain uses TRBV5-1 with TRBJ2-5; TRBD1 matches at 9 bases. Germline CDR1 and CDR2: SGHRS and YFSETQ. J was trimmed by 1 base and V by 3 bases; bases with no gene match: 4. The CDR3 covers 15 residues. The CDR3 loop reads CASSWGQGRQETQYF. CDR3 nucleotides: TGCGCCAGCAGCTGGGGACAGGGTCGCCAAGAGACCCAGTACTTC.

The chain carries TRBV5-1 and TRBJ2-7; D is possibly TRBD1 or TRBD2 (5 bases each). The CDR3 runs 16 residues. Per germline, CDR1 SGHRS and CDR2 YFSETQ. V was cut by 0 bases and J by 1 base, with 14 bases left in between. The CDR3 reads CASSLAVQGPSYEQYF. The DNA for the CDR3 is TGCGCCAGCAGCTTGGCCGTCCAGGGACCGTCCTACGAGCAGTACTTC.

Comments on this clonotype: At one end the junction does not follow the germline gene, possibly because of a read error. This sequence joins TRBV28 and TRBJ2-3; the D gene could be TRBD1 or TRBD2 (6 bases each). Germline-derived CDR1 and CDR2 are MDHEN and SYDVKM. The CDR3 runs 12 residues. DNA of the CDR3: TGTGCCAGCAGTTTATATAGGGGGGCAGGACATTTT. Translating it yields CASSLYRGAGHF.

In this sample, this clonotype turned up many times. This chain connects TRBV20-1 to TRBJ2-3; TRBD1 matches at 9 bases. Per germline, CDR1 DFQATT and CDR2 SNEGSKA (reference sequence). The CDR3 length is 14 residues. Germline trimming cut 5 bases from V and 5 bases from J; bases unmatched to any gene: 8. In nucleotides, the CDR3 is TGCAGTGCTGGAAACAGGGGGCACGGAGATACGCAGTATTTT. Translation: CSAGNRGHGDTQYF.

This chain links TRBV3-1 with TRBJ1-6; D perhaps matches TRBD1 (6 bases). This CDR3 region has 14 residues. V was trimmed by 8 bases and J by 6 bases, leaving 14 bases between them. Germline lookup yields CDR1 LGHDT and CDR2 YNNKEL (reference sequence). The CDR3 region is CASGRTGFNSPLHF. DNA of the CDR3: TGTGCCAGCGGAAGAACAGGGTTTAATTCACCCCTCCACTTT.

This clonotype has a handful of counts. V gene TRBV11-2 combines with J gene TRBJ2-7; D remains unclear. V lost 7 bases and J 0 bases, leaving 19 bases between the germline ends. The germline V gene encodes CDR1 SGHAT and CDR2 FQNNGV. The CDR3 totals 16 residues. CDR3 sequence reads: CASTPAPQLSSYEQYF. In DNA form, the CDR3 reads TGTGCCAGCACCCCCGCCCCCCAGTTAAGCTCCTACGAGCAGTACTTC. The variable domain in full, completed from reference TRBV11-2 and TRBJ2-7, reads EAGVAQSPRYKIIEKRQSVAFWCNPISGHATLYWYQQILGQGPKLLIQFQNNGVVDDSQLPKDRFSAERLKGVDSTLKIQPAKLEDSAVYLCASTPAPQLSSYEQYFGPGTRLTVT.